The clone carrying this T cell receptor (beta chain) showed up just a few times. This sample stems from a study of T-cell reconstitution after alpha-beta-depleted transplantation in children. Germline V gene data show CDR1 as SGHDT and CDR2 as YYEEEE. CDR3 length: 15 residues. Trimming pared 4 bases from V and 3 bases from J, leaving 13 bases between. The TCRbeta library was prepared with unique molecular identifiers. TCRdb re-called the PCR reads through MiXCR, storing one row per CDR3 protein. This sample yields fewer than 550,000 distinct CDR3 sequences, of which about an eighth are seen a single time; around 15% belongs to the top ten.

The chain links TRBV5-6 to TRBJ1-4; D not resolved. The sequences come from PBMCs, mostly from graft donor cells, collected 180 days after TCRalphabeta/CD19-depleted stem cell transplant. The sequence was collected from a female patient aged 2 to 10 who had a stem cell transplant for aplastic anemia, so the T cells may come from the graft donor. This CDR3 is CASSPGWRPNEKLFF. The CDR3 DNA sequence: TGTGCCAGCAGCCCGGGATGGAGGCCTAATGAAAAACTGTTTTTT.